These 10 T cell receptor beta chains were all obtained from the same sample, sequenced in a study of T cell repertoires in cytomegalovirus infection. TCRdb independently ran MiXCR on the reads; one entry per CDR3 protein. The sample carries over 150,000 distinct CDR3 sequences, about 15% recorded once. Material: PBMCs. The receptors were gathered from a human donor in good health (CMV status not recorded). Some clones in this sample may be carry-over from other donors' samples.

This clonotype showed up just a few times. J is TRBJ1-2 and V is TRBV6-4; D is undetermined. CDR3 size: 14 residues. Looked up from germline, CDR1 is MRHNA and CDR2 is SNTAGT. Trimming stripped 8 bases from V and 5 bases from J, with 18 bases between. The CDR3 DNA follows: TGTGCCAGCTCCCCAGCGCCTCGCCCTTATGGCTACACCTTC. It encodes CASSPAPRPYGYTF.

This CDR3 is CASSYSRVLYEQYF. CDR3 sequence (DNA): TGTGCCAGCAGTTACTCACGGGTCCTCTACGAGCAGTACTTC. The V and J genes are TRBV6-5 and TRBJ2-7; D not resolved. The CDR3 has 14 amino acids. Germline values: CDR1 MNHEY, CDR2 SVGAGI. The V and J ends lost 0 bases and 3 bases respectively, with 9 bases between them.

In nucleotides, the CDR3 is TGTGCCAGCAGTTACTCCCGGGAGGGCCTCACAGATACGCAGTATTTT. Amino acids: CASSYSREGLTDTQYF. The chain employs TRBV6-2 or TRBV6-3 and TRBJ2-3, with 8 positions matching TRBD2. The germline V gene has CDR1 MNHEY and CDR2 SVGEGT. The J segment lost 2 bases and the V segment lost 0 bases, leaving 4 bases of the junction unmatched. The CDR3 consists of 16 residues.

This clonotype was detected many times. The V and J genes are TRBV7-9 and TRBJ2-4, with D perhaps TRBD1 (5 bases). The germline CDR1 and CDR2 sequences are SEHNR and FQNEAQ (reference sequence). V was trimmed by 2 bases and J by 0 bases, leaving 5 bases between them. CDR3 length equals 14 residues. CDR3 protein: CASSLRGAKNIQYF. The DNA of the CDR3 is TGTGCCAGCAGCTTAAGGGGAGCCAAAAACATTCAGTACTTC. The full variable domain, its missing parts supplied by reference TRBV7-9 and TRBJ2-4, is DTGVSQNPRHKITKRGQNVTFRCDPISEHNRLYWYRQTLGQGPEFLTYFQNEAQLEKSRLLSDRFSAERPKGSFSTLEIQRTEQGDSAMYLCASSLRGAKNIQYFGAGTRLSVL.

This chain uses TRBV5-1 with TRBJ2-1; no firm D call. Trimming cost V 4 bases and J 8 bases, with 10 bases left between them. The CDR3 runs to 12 residues. Germline values: CDR1 SGHRS, CDR2 YFSETQ. CDR3 sequence (DNA): TGCGCCAGCAGCCTCAAACCCCATGAGCAGTTCTTC. Protein product: CASSLKPHEQFF.

This clonotype was counted a few times. The chain joins TRBV29-1 to TRBJ1-2, with 7 bases fitting TRBD1. The germline V gene has CDR1 SQVTM and CDR2 ANQGSEA. With V trimmed by 5 bases and J by 8 bases, 20 bases remained unmatched. This CDR3 spans 16 amino acids. In DNA, the CDR3 is TGCAGCGTTCCCCTCCTGCGGGGAAGGGGGCATTCGGGCTACACCTTC. Translating it yields CSVPLLRGRGHSGYTF.

Notes on this clonotype: A read error is possible here, since a much larger clone lies one base away. This chain links TRBV7-6 with TRBJ2-1, with D possibly TRBD2 on 5 matching bases. Per germline, CDR1 SGHVS and CDR2 FNYEAQ. CDR3 length equals 9 residues. CDR3 bases: TGTCCCAGCAGCGGTGACCTGTTCTTC. Protein product: CPSSGDLFF.

This rearrangement joins TRBV7-9 to TRBJ1-4; 8 bases are a match to TRBD1. Per germline, CDR1 SEHNR and CDR2 FQNEAQ (reference sequence). V shed 5 bases, J shed 8 bases, and the junction held 10 bases outside the gene matches. The CDR3 spans 15 residues. The chain's CDR3 is CASSPRLGTGEKLFF. CDR3 coding DNA: TGTGCCAGCAGCCCAAGATTAGGGACAGGAGAAAAACTGTTTTTT.

The chain links TRBV20-1 to TRBJ2-7, with D unclear. V was pared by 3 bases and J by 0 bases, with 9 bases between. Germline V gives CDR1 DFQATT, CDR2 SNEGSKA (reference sequence). The CDR3 runs to 13 residues. CDR3 residues: CSARKMSSYEQYF. The CDR3 DNA reads TGCAGTGCTAGGAAAATGAGCTCCTACGAGCAGTACTTC.

This clonotype has a handful of counts. The V and J genes are TRBV4-3 and TRBJ2-2, with TRBD2 as a possible D gene (5 bases). The CDR3 totals 14 residues. Germline V CDR1 and CDR2: LGHNA, YSLEER. Trimming pared 1 base from V and 5 bases from J, leaving 8 bases between. CDR3 protein: CASSQVRGTGELFF. CDR3 DNA: TGCGCCAGCAGCCAAGTGCGCGGGACCGGGGAGCTGTTTTTT.